This is a list of T cell receptor beta chains from one sample in a study of ipilimumab plus nivolumab after autologous stem cell transplantation. The protocol was immunoSEQ multiplex PCR, while the TCRdb copy is restricted to in-frame clones and leaves out a portion. The data show roughly 45,000 clones, roughly 84% seen once. The specimen was PBMCs, collected in a trial of ipilimumab plus nivolumab as post-transplant consolidation. These receptor sequences come from a male donor with multiple myeloma. Both conserved end residues are part of each CDR3. The D gene is left open where the match is weak. Not every row has a clone size; where given, it reads once, few, many or a size class.

abundance: NA
j_gene: TRBJ2-2
d_gene: NA
v_gene: TRBV18
CDR3nt: TGTGCCAGCTCACCAGGGACGGTCACCGGGGAGCTGTTTTTT
CDR3aa: CASSPGTVTGELFF

abundance: NA
j_gene: TRBJ2-1
d_gene: TRBD1
v_gene: TRBV7-8
CDR3nt: TGTGCCAGCAGCTTCAGGGGGACAAATGAGCAGTTCTTC
CDR3aa: CASSFRGTNEQFF

abundance: NA
j_gene: TRBJ2-1
d_gene: NA
v_gene: TRBV27
CDR3nt: TGTGCCAGCAGTGGCCCTAGCTCCTACAATGAGCAGTTCTTC
CDR3aa: CASSGPSSYNEQFF

abundance: few
j_gene: TRBJ1-1
d_gene: NA
v_gene: TRBV5-1
CDR3nt: TGCGCCAGCAGCTTGGGGAACACCCGAGGGAACACTGAAGCTTTCTTT
CDR3aa: CASSLGNTRGNTEAFF

abundance: once
j_gene: TRBJ2-1
d_gene: TRBD2
v_gene: TRBV19
CDR3nt: TGTGCCAGTAGTATAAGACCAGCGGGAGACGGCAATGAGCAGTTCTTC
CDR3aa: CASSIRPAGDGNEQFF

abundance: NA
j_gene: TRBJ2-3
d_gene: NA
v_gene: TRBV5-1
CDR3nt: TGCGCCAGCAGCTTAACAGTTCCCACAGATACGCAGTATTTT
CDR3aa: CASSLTVPTDTQYF

abundance: NA
j_gene: TRBJ1-1
d_gene: TRBD1
v_gene: TRBV16
CDR3nt: TGTGCCAGCAGCCCCAGAGACAGGGTAACTGAAGCTTTCTTT
CDR3aa: CASSPRDRVTEAFF

abundance: NA
j_gene: TRBJ2-5
d_gene: TRBD1
v_gene: TRBV5-1
CDR3nt: TGCGCCAGCAGCTTGGCGGGACAGGGCGGTGGAGAGACCCAGTACTTC
CDR3aa: CASSLAGQGGGETQYF

abundance: NA
j_gene: TRBJ2-7
d_gene: NA
v_gene: TRBV9
CDR3nt: TGTGCCAGCAGCGTAGTGTCGGTGGGCGTGGGCGAGCAGTACTTC
CDR3aa: CASSVVSVGVGEQYF

abundance: NA
j_gene: TRBJ1-3
d_gene: NA
v_gene: TRBV7-2
CDR3nt: TGTGCCAGCAGCTTAGCGGGTGTGGCAGCATCCTGGGACACCATATATTTT
CDR3aa: CASSLAGVAASWDTIYF

abundance: NA
j_gene: TRBJ2-1
d_gene: TRBD2
v_gene: TRBV27
CDR3nt: TGTGCCAGCGGGCCGCTAGCGGGAGATATGTTCTTC
CDR3aa: CASGPLAGDMFF

abundance: few
j_gene: TRBJ1-5
d_gene: NA
v_gene: TRBV2
CDR3nt: TGTGCCAGCAGTCAGAATCAGCCCCAGCATTTT
CDR3aa: CASSQNQPQHF

abundance: once
j_gene: TRBJ2-2
d_gene: TRBD1
v_gene: TRBV10-2
CDR3nt: TGCGCCAGCAGTGCGCAGGGGGCTATGGACGGGGAGCTGTTTTTT
CDR3aa: CASSAQGAMDGELFF

abundance: few
j_gene: TRBJ1-5
d_gene: NA
v_gene: TRBV19
CDR3nt: TGTGCCAGTAGTAGCCTAGGAGGACAGCCCCAGCATTTT
CDR3aa: CASSSLGGQPQHF

abundance: once
j_gene: TRBJ1-3
d_gene: NA
v_gene: TRBV5-6
CDR3nt: TGTGCCAGCAGCGGGGGGGACACCTCTGGAAACACCATATATTTT
CDR3aa: CASSGGDTSGNTIYF

abundance: NA
j_gene: TRBJ2-7
d_gene: NA
v_gene: TRBV5-6
CDR3nt: TGTGCCAGCAGCCTCCGGGACTACGAGCAGTACTTC
CDR3aa: CASSLRDYEQYF

abundance: NA
j_gene: TRBJ2-1
d_gene: NA
v_gene: TRBV7-2
CDR3nt: TGTGCCAGCAGCCTTGCCAGGGCGGGTGAGCAGTTCTTC
CDR3aa: CASSLARAGEQFF

abundance: NA
j_gene: TRBJ1-5
d_gene: TRBD1
v_gene: TRBV30
CDR3nt: TGTGCCTGGAGGGGACAGCTCAATCAGCCCCAGCATTTT
CDR3aa: CAWRGQLNQPQHF

abundance: NA
j_gene: TRBJ2-7
d_gene: TRBD2
v_gene: TRBV4-2
CDR3nt: TGTGCCAGCAGCTCCCCTAGCGGGAGTGGCGAGCAGTACTTC
CDR3aa: CASSSPSGSGEQYF

abundance: NA
j_gene: TRBJ1-2
d_gene: NA
v_gene: TRBV6-6
CDR3nt: TGTGCCAGCAGTTACCTTAGTAGAGGGAGAGGCTACACCTTC
CDR3aa: CASSYLSRGRGYTF

abundance: NA
j_gene: TRBJ1-6
d_gene: NA
v_gene: TRBV11-2
CDR3nt: TGTGCCAGCAGCTTAACGAGAGGGAATTCACCCCTCCACTTT
CDR3aa: CASSLTRGNSPLHF

abundance: NA
j_gene: TRBJ1-2
d_gene: NA
v_gene: TRBV6-1
CDR3nt: TGTGCCAGCAGTGAAGGGTGGGGGCGGTGGAATGGCTACACCTTC
CDR3aa: CASSEGWGRWNGYTF

abundance: NA
j_gene: TRBJ2-3
d_gene: NA
v_gene: TRBV25-1
CDR3nt: TGTGCCAGCAGTCCCAGGACAGCCCACACAGATACGCAGTATTTT
CDR3aa: CASSPRTAHTDTQYF

abundance: NA
j_gene: TRBJ2-1
d_gene: TRBD2
v_gene: TRBV7-3
CDR3nt: TGTGCCAGCAGCTTCGGACTAGCGGAAATCTCGGAGCAGTTCTTC
CDR3aa: CASSFGLAEISEQFF

abundance: NA
j_gene: TRBJ1-2
d_gene: NA
v_gene: TRBV19
CDR3nt: TGTGCCAGTAGTGCACAGGGCAAACGCTATGGCTACACCTTC
CDR3aa: CASSAQGKRYGYTF

abundance: NA
j_gene: TRBJ2-3
d_gene: TRBD2
v_gene: TRBV9
CDR3nt: TGTGCCAGCAGCGTGGCTAGCGGGGACACAGATACGCAGTATTTT
CDR3aa: CASSVASGDTDTQYF

abundance: NA
j_gene: TRBJ1-1
d_gene: NA
v_gene: TRBV29-1
CDR3nt: TGCAGCGTTGAACTAGGAGGGGCCCGTGAAGCTTTCTTT
CDR3aa: CSVELGGAREAFF

abundance: NA
j_gene: TRBJ2-2
d_gene: NA
v_gene: TRBV7-2
CDR3nt: TGTGCCAGCAGCCCCCAATGGGGTACCCACACCGGGGAGCTGTTTTTT
CDR3aa: CASSPQWGTHTGELFF